These 2 T cell receptor beta chains were all obtained from the same sample, sequenced in a study of shared clonotypes between healthy human individuals. Profiling relied on immunoSEQ multiplex PCR, and the TCRdb table lists in-frame clones only, not all of them. The sample shows approximately 2,000,000 clones, approximately 90% of them seen only once. What was sequenced was naive CD4+ T cells from PBMCs. Subset defined: CD45RA+ positively selected. These TCRs come from a man in his late teens or twenties in good health. Some clones in this sample may be carry-over from other donors' samples.

About this clone itself: At the DNA level, this CDR3 is encoded by other sequences in the same sample as well. The V call is TRBV28, the J call TRBJ1-4; 8 bases match TRBD1. CDR1 MDHEN and CDR2 SYDVKM come from the germline V gene. Trimming cost V 5 bases and J 2 bases; bases outside gene matches: 4. The CDR3 contains 15 residues. The DNA for the CDR3 is TGTGCCAGCAGTAGCCGGGACAGGACTAATGAAAAACTGTTTTTT. It specifies CASSSRDRTNEKLFF.

In its sample, this clone was seen once. The V call is TRBV7-9, the J call TRBJ2-7, with D unclear. The CDR3 consists of 15 residues. Germline V gene lookup returns CDR1 SEHNR and CDR2 FQNEAQ (reference sequence). With 2 bases removed from V and 1 base from J, the gap between germline ends came to 12 bases. The chain's CDR3 is CASSLSSTTSYEQYF. The CDR3 region has the DNA TGTGCCAGCAGCTTAAGCTCTACAACTTCCTACGAGCAGTACTTC.